This is a list of T cell receptor beta chains from one sample in a study of blood T cells in healthy people across ages. TCRdb analysed the 5' RACE reads with MiXCR anew, one entry per CDR3 protein. The sample yields some 1 million distinct CDR3 sequences, 35% to 50% seen once. Sequenced material: blood. Receptor source: a woman between 55 and 75 years old in good health. The CDR3 runs from the conserved cysteine through the conserved F or W. D genes are given only for firm matches. Part of the rows lack a size; the others show once, few, many or a class for expanded clones.

abundance: -; v_gene: TRBV28; d_gene: TRBD2; j_gene: TRBJ2-7; CDR3nt: TGTGCCAGCAGTCACTTCGGGGCGGGAGGGTTCCACGAGCAGTACTTC; CDR3aa: CASSHFGAGGFHEQYF
abundance: -; v_gene: TRBV20-1; d_gene: -; j_gene: TRBJ2-1; CDR3nt: TGCAGTGCTAGAGGTGATTGGTATGAGCAGTTCTTC; CDR3aa: CSARGDWYEQFF
abundance: -; v_gene: TRBV5-1; d_gene: -; j_gene: TRBJ2-3; CDR3nt: TGCGCCAGCAGCTTGAATGGGGGCGCAGGAGATACGCAGTATTTT; CDR3aa: CASSLNGGAGDTQYF
abundance: -; v_gene: TRBV25-1; d_gene: TRBD1; j_gene: TRBJ2-3; CDR3nt: TGTGCCAGCAGACGGACAGGGTGGGGGACAGGTACGCAGTATTTT; CDR3aa: CASRRTGWGTGTQYF
abundance: -; v_gene: TRBV20-1; d_gene: TRBD1; j_gene: TRBJ2-6; CDR3nt: TGCAGTGCTCCTCAGACAGGGGGCTCTGGGGCCAACGTCCTGACTTTC; CDR3aa: CSAPQTGGSGANVLTF
abundance: few; v_gene: TRBV28; d_gene: TRBD1; j_gene: TRBJ2-7; CDR3nt: TGTGCCAGCAGGTCACCGGGACAGCCCTACGAGCAGTACTTC; CDR3aa: CASRSPGQPYEQYF
abundance: -; v_gene: TRBV7-3; d_gene: TRBD2; j_gene: TRBJ2-1; CDR3nt: TGTGCCAGCAGCTTAACCGGACTAGCGGGGGGATACAATGAGCAGTTCTTC; CDR3aa: CASSLTGLAGGYNEQFF
abundance: -; v_gene: TRBV24-1; d_gene: TRBD1; j_gene: TRBJ1-2; CDR3nt: TGTGCCACCAGTGCCGCGGGACAGGGAAACTATGGCTACACCTTC; CDR3aa: CATSAAGQGNYGYTF
abundance: -; v_gene: TRBV7-6; d_gene: -; j_gene: TRBJ2-7; CDR3nt: TGTGCCAGCAGCTCCCAACGCGGGGCTTACTACGAGCAGTACTTC; CDR3aa: CASSSQRGAYYEQYF
abundance: -; v_gene: TRBV25-1; d_gene: -; j_gene: TRBJ2-4; CDR3nt: TGTGCCAGCAGTGGGTCTCCGTACATTCAGTACTTC; CDR3aa: CASSGSPYIQYF
abundance: -; v_gene: TRBV12-3/TRBV12-4; d_gene: -; j_gene: TRBJ2-5; CDR3nt: TGTGCCAGCACCCCTTGGGGGGGCGTTGGAGAGACCCAGTACTTC; CDR3aa: CASTPWGGVGETQYF
abundance: few; v_gene: TRBV11-2; d_gene: -; j_gene: TRBJ2-2; CDR3nt: TGTGCCAGCAGCTTAGCGGGACACAAGACCGGGGAGCTGTTTTTT; CDR3aa: CASSLAGHKTGELFF
abundance: few; v_gene: TRBV20-1; d_gene: -; j_gene: TRBJ2-1; CDR3nt: TGCAGTGCTATCCCGTACTCCTACAATGAGCAGTTCTTC; CDR3aa: CSAIPYSYNEQFF
abundance: few; v_gene: TRBV11-2; d_gene: TRBD2; j_gene: TRBJ2-5; CDR3nt: TGTGCCAGCAGCTCGGGACTAGCGGGAGGAGGGGAGACCCAGTACTTC; CDR3aa: CASSSGLAGGGETQYF
abundance: -; v_gene: TRBV20-1; d_gene: TRBD2; j_gene: TRBJ2-7; CDR3nt: TGCAGTGCTCCGGGGGGCGGGGGGCGCCTCTACGAGCAGTACTTC; CDR3aa: CSAPGGGGRLYEQYF
abundance: few; v_gene: TRBV10-3; d_gene: TRBD2; j_gene: TRBJ2-3; CDR3nt: TGTGCCATCAGTGACTGGGGACTAGCGGGAGTGACAGATACGCAGTATTTT; CDR3aa: CAISDWGLAGVTDTQYF
abundance: -; v_gene: TRBV2; d_gene: TRBD2; j_gene: TRBJ2-7; CDR3nt: TGTGCCAGCAGTGAGACTAGCGGGAGCTCCTACGAGCAGTACTTC; CDR3aa: CASSETSGSSYEQYF
abundance: -; v_gene: TRBV20-1; d_gene: TRBD2; j_gene: TRBJ2-5; CDR3nt: TGCAGTGCTAGTTATTTTGCTAGCGGGATTTCCGCAATCAGGCAAGAGACCCAGTACTTC; CDR3aa: CSASYFASGISAIRQETQYF
abundance: -; v_gene: TRBV6-6; d_gene: TRBD2; j_gene: TRBJ2-3; CDR3nt: TGTGCCAGCAGGGACCGCGGGGGACCTAGCACAGATACGCAGTATTTT; CDR3aa: CASRDRGGPSTDTQYF
abundance: -; v_gene: TRBV28; d_gene: TRBD2; j_gene: TRBJ2-1; CDR3nt: TGTGCCAGCAGTTTCAAAGCGGGAATTTACAATGAGCAGTTCTTC; CDR3aa: CASSFKAGIYNEQFF
abundance: -; v_gene: TRBV12-3/TRBV12-4; d_gene: -; j_gene: TRBJ2-6; CDR3nt: TGTGCCAGCAGTGTTGACCGAAGTGGTGGGGCCAACGTCCTGACTTTC; CDR3aa: CASSVDRSGGANVLTF
abundance: -; v_gene: TRBV28; d_gene: -; j_gene: TRBJ2-4; CDR3nt: TGTGCCAGCACCCTGCAGGGTTTATCGTACATTCAGTACTTC; CDR3aa: CASTLQGLSYIQYF
abundance: -; v_gene: TRBV7-9; d_gene: -; j_gene: TRBJ2-3; CDR3nt: TGTGCCAGCAGCCCCGGGGACCTTACAGGGACAGATACGCAGTATTTT; CDR3aa: CASSPGDLTGTDTQYF
abundance: once; v_gene: TRBV15; d_gene: TRBD1; j_gene: TRBJ2-7; CDR3nt: TGTGCCACCAGCGGAGAGGGACAGGCATCCTACGAGCAGTACTTC; CDR3aa: CATSGEGQASYEQYF
abundance: -; v_gene: TRBV10-3; d_gene: -; j_gene: TRBJ1-2; CDR3nt: TGTGCCATCAGTGAGTCGTTGGCCGGCTCTGGCTACACCTTC; CDR3aa: CAISESLAGSGYTF
abundance: -; v_gene: TRBV6-5; d_gene: TRBD2; j_gene: TRBJ2-1; CDR3nt: TGTGCCAGCAGACCGCGGGAGCCTGGGGCCAACGAGCAGTTCTTC; CDR3aa: CASRPREPGANEQFF
abundance: -; v_gene: TRBV27; d_gene: TRBD2; j_gene: TRBJ2-7; CDR3nt: TGTGCCAGTTGCGGGGGGGATCCCGAGCAGTACTTC; CDR3aa: CASCGGDPEQYF
abundance: -; v_gene: TRBV15; d_gene: -; j_gene: TRBJ2-1; CDR3nt: TGTGCCACCAGGGATCCGGGACTCCGAAGTTTCAATGAGCAGTTCTTC; CDR3aa: CATRDPGLRSFNEQFF
abundance: many; v_gene: TRBV3-1; d_gene: -; j_gene: TRBJ2-5; CDR3nt: TGTGCCAGCAGCCTCGCGGTCCAAGAGACCCAGTACTTC; CDR3aa: CASSLAVQETQYF
abundance: -; v_gene: TRBV5-4; d_gene: -; j_gene: TRBJ2-7; CDR3nt: TGTGCCAGCAGCTTGGACCCAATCTCCTACGAGCAGTACTTC; CDR3aa: CASSLDPISYEQYF
abundance: -; v_gene: TRBV4-1; d_gene: -; j_gene: TRBJ2-7; CDR3nt: TGCGCCAGCAGCCAAGATATCGGCATCTCCTACGAGCAGTACTTC; CDR3aa: CASSQDIGISYEQYF
abundance: -; v_gene: TRBV2; d_gene: -; j_gene: TRBJ2-1; CDR3nt: TGTGCCAGCAGTGTCGGGGAGGGGGGGTCCTACAATGAGCAGTTCTTC; CDR3aa: CASSVGEGGSYNEQFF
abundance: few; v_gene: TRBV24-1; d_gene: TRBD1; j_gene: TRBJ2-3; CDR3nt: TGTGCCACCAGTGATCGGGACAGGGGCACAGATACGCAGTATTTT; CDR3aa: CATSDRDRGTDTQYF
abundance: -; v_gene: TRBV7-8; d_gene: TRBD1; j_gene: TRBJ2-7; CDR3nt: TGTGCCAGCAGCTCCCCGCGAGACAGGGTTGGCGAGCAGTACTTC; CDR3aa: CASSSPRDRVGEQYF
abundance: few; v_gene: TRBV20-1; d_gene: -; j_gene: TRBJ2-7; CDR3nt: TGCAGTGCTAGAGGCTCGGACTACCTCTACGAGCAGTACTTC; CDR3aa: CSARGSDYLYEQYF
abundance: few; v_gene: TRBV7-2; d_gene: -; j_gene: TRBJ2-7; CDR3nt: TGTGCCAGCAGCTTAGTCCGGATGAGCTCCTACGAGCAGTACTTC; CDR3aa: CASSLVRMSSYEQYF